Following are 18 T cell receptor beta chains from one sample sequenced in a study of shared clonotypes between healthy human individuals. Sequenced by immunoSEQ multiplex PCR; TCRdb stores in-frame clones only, minus some. The sample comprises 1 million to 1.3 million clones, around 78% of which are singletons, and 0.6% to 0.7% rests with the top ten. The sequencing sample was made of memory CD4+ T cells from PBMCs. Documented subset: CD45RA-negative fraction. The receptors originated from a man younger than 30 in good health. Some clones in this sample may be carry-over from other donors' samples.

The chain has TRBV25-1 and TRBJ1-6, with D uncertain. The CDR3 loop spans 13 amino acids. V was cut by 4 bases and J by 9 bases, with 10 bases left in between. From germline, CDR1 is MGHDK and CDR2 SYGVNS. The CDR3 reads CASSALGISPLHF. CDR3 nucleotides: TGTGCCAGCAGTGCCCTGGGGATTTCACCCCTCCACTTT.

The rearrangement links TRBV7-9 to TRBJ1-1; D possibly corresponds to TRBD1 (6 bases). The germline V gene has CDR1 SEHNR and CDR2 FQNEAQ (reference sequence). The V end lost 5 bases, the J end lost 4 bases, and 17 bases lay between the germline ends. This CDR3 is 15 amino acids long. The CDR3: CASSPSLQGSTEAFF. CDR3 nucleotides: TGTGCCAGCAGCCCCTCTTTACAGGGATCCACTGAAGCTTTCTTT.

This clone appeared a single time. This chain joins TRBV28 and TRBJ2-3; D is unclear. V was pared by 1 base and J by 6 bases, with 11 bases between. CDR1 is MDHEN and CDR2 is SYDVKM in the germline V gene. This CDR3 is built from 14 residues. The chain's CDR3 is CASSLSRVSDTQYF. The CDR3 DNA reads TGTGCCAGCAGTTTATCCCGGGTTTCGGATACGCAGTATTTT.

This clone was picked up one time. The identical CDR3 is also encoded by other nucleotide sequences in the sample. This chain links TRBV6-1 with TRBJ2-2, with 8 bases lining up with TRBD1. This CDR3 has 14 residues. The trim removed 7 bases at V and 4 bases at J, leaving 5 bases unmatched. The germline V gene encodes CDR1 MNHNS and CDR2 SASEGT. The CDR3: CASTTTGVTGELFF. The DNA for the CDR3 is TGTGCCAGCACCACGACAGGGGTCACCGGGGAGCTGTTTTTT.

This chain joins TRBV28 and TRBJ1-5; no firm D call. Germline V gives CDR1 MDHEN, CDR2 SYDVKM. CDR3 size: 15 residues. Trimming shortened V by 6 bases and J by 2 bases, and 14 bases separated the two germline ends. As DNA, the CDR3 is TGTGCCAGCAGGACCCCCAAGGACGGCAATCAGCCCCAGCATTTT. Translating it yields CASRTPKDGNQPQHF.

The rearrangement links TRBV5-1 to TRBJ1-1; no clear D. This CDR3 is 15 amino acids long. Trimming took off 0 bases at V and 4 bases at J, with 13 bases between the two ends. Germline V gene data show CDR1 as SGHRS and CDR2 as YFSETQ. The CDR3 region has the DNA TGCGCCAGCAGCTTGGAGGGTGGTAGTGGCACTGAAGCTTTCTTT. Its translation is CASSLEGGSGTEAFF.

The rearrangement joins TRBV2 to TRBJ2-5, with D possibly TRBD1 on 7 matching bases. The CDR3 extends over 16 amino acids. V was cut by 3 bases and J by 4 bases, with 18 bases left in between. Germline V CDR1 and CDR2: SNHLY, FYNNEI. CDR3 sequence: CASSDTGRGEAETQYF. The CDR3 DNA is TGTGCCAGCAGTGATACCGGCAGGGGGGAAGCAGAGACCCAGTACTTC.

This clone was seen only once. The chain links TRBV7-2 to TRBJ2-2; D remains unclear. Deletions cut 1 base from V and 7 bases from J, with 7 bases between. There are 13 residues in the CDR3. Germline V gene sequence: CDR1 SGHTA, CDR2 FQGNSA. CDR3 in amino acids: CASSLGPFGELFF. For the CDR3, the DNA is TGTGCCAGCAGCTTAGGTCCGTTCGGGGAGCTGTTTTTT.

The J gene is TRBJ2-2, the V gene TRBV9; D perhaps matches TRBD1 (6 bases). The V end was cut by 0 bases, the J end by 1 base, with 7 bases between. This CDR3 has 15 amino acids. Germline-derived CDR1 and CDR2 are SGDLS and YYNGEE. DNA for the CDR3: TGTGCCAGCAGCGTAGAAGGGGGGAACACCGGGGAGCTGTTTTTT. Translated: CASSVEGGNTGELFF.

Only one count was recorded for this clone. The chain recombines TRBV6-1 with TRBJ2-2, with D unresolved. Germline V CDR1 and CDR2: MNHNS, SASEGT. CDR3 length equals 13 residues. V lost 3 bases and J 4 bases, leaving 6 bases between the germline ends. The DNA of the CDR3 is TGTGCCAGCAGTGATGAGGTCACCGGGGAGCTGTTTTTT. Its translation: CASSDEVTGELFF.

V usage is TRBV18 and J usage is TRBJ2-1, with D maybe TRBD2 (5 bases). Trimming stripped 0 bases from V and 9 bases from J, with 12 bases between. The CDR3 is 14 amino acids. Germline assignment: CDR1 KGHSH and CDR2 LQKENI. This chain's CDR3 is CASSPPSVEGEQFF. The DNA for the CDR3 is TGTGCCAGCTCACCACCATCAGTCGAGGGTGAGCAGTTCTTC. Using reference TRBV18 and TRBJ2-1 for the parts outside the CDR3, the full variable domain is NAGVMQNPRHLVRRRGQEARLRCSPMKGHSHVYWYRQLPEEGLKFMVYLQKENIIDESGMPKERFSAEFPKEGPSILRIQQVVRGDSAAYFCASSPPSVEGEQFFGPGTRLTVL.

This clone was counted many times. The V gene is TRBV10-2, the J gene TRBJ2-7; 9 bases align to TRBD2. Germline V gene data show CDR1 as WSHSY and CDR2 as SAAADI. CDR3 length: 16 amino acids. The V segment lost 4 bases and the J segment 6 bases; nucleotides outside the gene matches: 13. The CDR3 sequence is CASSGGSGRQFSEQYF. The CDR3 region has the DNA TGCGCCAGCAGTGGCGGTAGCGGGAGACAATTCTCCGAGCAGTACTTC.

The CDR3 reads CASNRTGASEDTDTQYF. In nucleotides, the CDR3 is TGCGCCAGCAACAGGACAGGGGCCTCGGAGGACACAGATACGCAGTATTTT. The chain combines TRBV23-1 with TRBJ2-3; 9 bases are shared with TRBD1. TRBV23-1 is an ORF, with its function uncertain. Trimming took 7 bases from V and 2 from J; bases not matched to a gene: 13. The CDR3 has 17 amino acids.

V is TRBV7-9 and J is TRBJ2-4, with TRBD2 matching over 11 bases. Looked up from germline, CDR1 is SEHNR and CDR2 is FQNEAQ (reference sequence). V trimming: 7 bases; J trimming: 8 bases; junction bases outside the gene matches: 19. The CDR3 totals 18 residues. The CDR3 spells CASNGGPIAGGPGDIQYF. The CDR3 DNA is TGTGCCAGCAATGGGGGCCCGATAGCGGGAGGGCCGGGCGACATTCAGTACTTC.

This clone has just one count. The chain is built from TRBV7-2 and TRBJ1-1; TRBD1 agrees at 7 bases. V trimming: 3 bases; J trimming: 1 base; junction bases outside the gene matches: 5. Germline CDR1 and CDR2: SGHTA and FQGNSA. The CDR3 runs 15 residues. The CDR3 DNA reads as TGTGCCAGCAGCTTCCAAGGGACAGAGAACACTGAAGCTTTCTTT. It encodes CASSFQGTENTEAFF.

This chain links TRBV27 with TRBJ2-3; 8 bases align to TRBD2. V lost 5 bases, J lost 2 bases, and 9 bases stayed unmatched. The length of the CDR3 is 16 residues. Germline V gene sequence: CDR1 MNHEY, CDR2 SMNVEV (reference sequence). CDR3 protein: CASSRWGGRPTDTQYF. CDR3 nucleotides: TGTGCCAGCAGTCGCTGGGGCGGGAGGCCCACAGATACGCAGTATTTT.

A remark on this clone: This may be a read error, as it is one base from a much larger clone. V usage is TRBV9 and J usage is TRBJ2-2, with 11 bases lining up with TRBD2. The V gene end was trimmed by 7 bases and the J gene end by 3 bases; junction bases not matched to a gene: 11. The length of the CDR3 is 17 residues. Germline V CDR1 and CDR2: SGDLS, YYNGEE. The CDR3 nucleotides are TGTGCCAGCGGCCCAAGAGGGGGACTAGCGGACACCGGGGAGCTGTTTTTT. Its translation: CASGPRGGLADTGELFF.

The chain uses TRBV30 and TRBJ2-1; 13 nucleotides match TRBD2. This CDR3 is 16 amino acids long. Losses at the gene ends were 4 bases for V and 8 bases for J; bases not matched to a gene: 11. Germline V CDR1 and CDR2: GTSNPN, SVGIG (reference sequence). The CDR3 coding sequence is TGTGCCTGGAACCCGTGGACTAGCGGGAGTCCGGATGAGCAGTTCTTC. It encodes CAWNPWTSGSPDEQFF.